The 13 T cell receptor beta chains given below trace back to one sample, sequenced in a study of OX40 agonist ivuxolimab in advanced cancers. Assay used: immunoSEQ multiplex PCR; TCRdb lists only in-frame clones, some missing. The sample carries some 59,000 clones, about 90% recorded once. The sample was CD4+ or CD8+ T cells sorted from blood, taken in a trial of the OX40 agonist ivuxolimab. These receptors originate from an adult with an advanced solid tumor such as melanoma, head and neck, liver or kidney cancer.

This chain joins TRBV5-6 and TRBJ2-7; 7 bases are shared with TRBD1. The ends lost 4 bases at V and 2 bases at J; junction bases unmatched: 3. The germline V gene encodes CDR1 SGHDT and CDR2 YYEEEE. This CDR3 is 13 amino acids long. CDR3 region: CASSRGLTYEQYF. CDR3 nucleotide sequence: TGTGCCAGCAGCAGGGGGCTTACCTACGAGCAGTACTTC.

The chain employs TRBV19 and TRBJ2-7; maybe TRBD1 (6 bases). The germline V and J ends were trimmed by 4 bases and 9 bases, with 22 bases remaining between them. Germline CDR1 reads LNHDA; CDR2 reads SQIVND (reference sequence). This CDR3 contains 15 residues. CDR3 protein: CASSSQGTPTSGQYF. The CDR3 DNA reads TGTGCCAGTAGTAGCCAAGGGACACCTACGTCGGGGCAGTACTTC.

This rearrangement joins TRBV6-1 to TRBJ1-6; D is possibly TRBD1 (5 bases). The CDR3 runs 15 residues. Germline V gene data show CDR1 as MNHNS and CDR2 as SASEGT. Between the trimmed V and J ends, which lost 6 bases and 3 bases, there was a span of 12 bases. CDR3 coding DNA: TGTGCCAGCAGATCCGGGGACTTCTATAATTCACCCCTCCACTTT. It encodes CASRSGDFYNSPLHF.

The V call is TRBV28, the J call TRBJ2-3; tentative D call: TRBD2 (7 bases). The CDR3 runs to 17 residues. The V end lost 5 bases, the J end lost 2 bases, and 20 bases lay between the germline ends. CDR1 is MDHEN, CDR2 SYDVKM, per germline. Written as DNA, the CDR3 is TGTGCCAGCAGTCACGCATCGGGGGGCGGTCTCACAGATACGCAGTATTTT. This codes for CASSHASGGGLTDTQYF.

The chain couples TRBV28 to TRBJ1-2, with TRBD1 as a possible D gene (6 bases). Looked up from germline, CDR1 is MDHEN and CDR2 is SYDVKM. This CDR3 is 14 amino acids long. V lost 2 bases and J lost 4, with 11 bases in between. The CDR3 protein is CASSLGGAGYGYTF. In DNA, the CDR3 is TGTGCCAGCAGTTTAGGGGGGGCAGGCTATGGCTACACCTTC.

This rearrangement joins TRBV9 to TRBJ2-3, with 11 bases matching TRBD2. Germline V CDR1 and CDR2: SGDLS, YYNGEE. V shed 4 bases and J 5 bases; nucleotides not matched to a gene: 12. This CDR3 is 17 amino acids long. The CDR3, as DNA: TGTGCCAGCAGCCCACGACTAGCGGGGTTCGGGGGAGATACGCAGTATTTT. It codes for CASSPRLAGFGGDTQYF.

This rearrangement joins TRBV10-3 to TRBJ1-5; the match to TRBD1 covers 9 bases. With V trimmed by 5 bases and J by 0 bases, 8 bases remained unmatched. The CDR3 loop spans 17 amino acids. Germline CDR1 is ENHRY and CDR2 is SYGVKD. CDR3 sequence reads: CAISPGQGMRSNQPQHF. Here the CDR3 DNA reads TGTGCCATCAGTCCAGGACAGGGGATGCGTAGCAATCAGCCCCAGCATTTT.

The chain carries TRBV9 and TRBJ1-1; 7 bases align to TRBD1. V lost 3 bases and J lost 2; bases outside the gene matches: 4. CDR3 size: 14 residues. The germline CDR1 and CDR2 sequences are SGDLS and YYNGEE. The CDR3 reads CASSAGTANTEAFF. The CDR3 DNA follows: TGTGCCAGCAGCGCTGGGACAGCCAACACTGAAGCTTTCTTT.

The V call is TRBV29-1, the J call TRBJ2-4; the D is unclear. In germline, CDR1 is SQVTM, CDR2 ANQGSEA. V was trimmed by 5 bases and J by 0 bases, leaving 11 bases between them. This CDR3 is built from 14 residues. CDR3 in DNA: TGCAGCGTTACCACCGCACTAGCCAAAAACATTCAGTACTTC. Protein: CSVTTALAKNIQYF.

The chain joins TRBV7-9 to TRBJ1-1, with 7 bases identical to TRBD1. This CDR3 has 15 residues. V gave up 5 bases and J gave up 5 bases; unmatched junction bases: 11. Germline lookup yields CDR1 SEHNR and CDR2 FQNEAQ (reference sequence). The CDR3 region has the DNA TGTGCCAGCAGCCAACAGGGGAAAAGGGAGACTGAAGCTTTCTTT. Encoded protein: CASSQQGKRETEAFF.

The rearrangement joins TRBV18 to TRBJ2-7, with 12 bases that match TRBD1. V was pared by 3 bases and J by 4 bases, with 4 bases of the junction left unmatched. Germline-derived CDR1 and CDR2 are KGHSH and LQKENI. The CDR3 covers 15 residues. The CDR3 is CASSPGTGGSYEQYF. Written as DNA, the CDR3 is TGTGCCAGCTCACCGGGGACAGGGGGCTCGTACGAGCAGTACTTC.

This CDR3 is CASRARDYGYTF. The CDR3 region has the DNA TGTGCCAGCAGGGCCAGGGACTATGGCTACACCTTC. The chain uses TRBV7-9 and TRBJ1-2; D is possibly TRBD1 (5 bases). The CDR3 length is 12 residues. V was pared by 6 bases and J by 3 bases, with 8 bases between. Per germline, CDR1 SEHNR and CDR2 FQNEAQ (reference sequence). The variable domain in full, completed from reference TRBV7-9 and TRBJ1-2, reads DTGVSQNPRHKITKRGQNVTFRCDPISEHNRLYWYRQTLGQGPEFLTYFQNEAQLEKSRLLSDRFSAERPKGSFSTLEIQRTEQGDSAMYLCASRARDYGYTFGSGTRLTVV.

The chain carries TRBV6-6 and TRBJ2-4; perhaps TRBD2 as D (5 bases). This CDR3 spans 14 amino acids. Germline assignment: CDR1 MNHNY and CDR2 SVGAGI (reference sequence). V was shortened by 2 bases and J by 2 bases, with 7 bases between the two germline ends. In DNA form, the CDR3 reads TGTGCCAGCAGTTACAAGGACTCCAAAAACATTCAGTACTTC. This translates into CASSYKDSKNIQYF.